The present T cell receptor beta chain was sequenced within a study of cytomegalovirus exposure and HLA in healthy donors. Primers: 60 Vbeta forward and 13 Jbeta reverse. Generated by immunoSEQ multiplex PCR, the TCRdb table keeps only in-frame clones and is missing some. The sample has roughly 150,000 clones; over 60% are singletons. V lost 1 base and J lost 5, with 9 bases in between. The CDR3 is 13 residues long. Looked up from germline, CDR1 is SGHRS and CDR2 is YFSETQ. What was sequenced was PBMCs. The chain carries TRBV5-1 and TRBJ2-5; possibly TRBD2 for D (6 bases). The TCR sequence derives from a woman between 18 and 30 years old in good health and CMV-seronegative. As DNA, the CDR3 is TGCGCCAGCAGCTTGTGGGAGGCGGAGACCCAGTACTTC. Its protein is CASSLWEAETQYF.